These T cell receptor beta chains were read from a single sample in a study of T cells after yellow fever vaccination. Using its own MiXCR run on the 5' RACE reads, TCRdb lists one record per CDR3 protein. The profile shows roughly 160,000 distinct CDR3 sequences, roughly a tenth of them singletons. Sequencing was performed on CD8+ T cells sorted from PBMCs, taken 45 days after the yellow fever booster vaccination. Receptor source: a man younger than 30 who received the YFV17D yellow fever vaccine. Both conserved end residues are part of each CDR3. The D gene is left open where the match is weak. Only part of the rows carry a size: once, few, many, or a class if the clone is expanded.

CDR3nt: TGTGCCAGCAGCCAAGTTGGGGGGGACCGCACAGATACGCAGTATTTT
CDR3aa: CASSQVGGDRTDTQYF
abundance: many
d_gene: TRBD2
v_gene: TRBV4-2
j_gene: TRBJ2-3

CDR3nt: TGTGCCTGGAGCCGGGGACAGAGCACAGATACGCAGTATTTT
CDR3aa: CAWSRGQSTDTQYF
abundance: NA
d_gene: TRBD1
v_gene: TRBV30
j_gene: TRBJ2-3

CDR3nt: TGTGCCAGCATGCAGCGGGGGGGAATAAAAGAGACCCAGTACTTC
CDR3aa: CASMQRGGIKETQYF
abundance: NA
d_gene: TRBD2
v_gene: TRBV28
j_gene: TRBJ2-5

CDR3nt: TGTGCCAGCAGCCCGAGGGAACCGATTTACGAGCAGTACTTC
CDR3aa: CASSPREPIYEQYF
abundance: NA
d_gene: NA
v_gene: TRBV7-8
j_gene: TRBJ2-7

CDR3nt: TGTGCCACCAGTGATTTGCGCTCTGGAAACACCATATATTTT
CDR3aa: CATSDLRSGNTIYF
abundance: many
d_gene: NA
v_gene: TRBV24-1
j_gene: TRBJ1-3

CDR3nt: TGTGCCAGTCGGGGCAGAGGTACCTCGTACAATGAGCAGTTCTTC
CDR3aa: CASRGRGTSYNEQFF
abundance: NA
d_gene: NA
v_gene: TRBV19
j_gene: TRBJ2-1

CDR3nt: TGTGCCAGCAGCCATACTAGCGGGGGAACTACCGGGGAGCTGTTTTTT
CDR3aa: CASSHTSGGTTGELFF
abundance: NA
d_gene: TRBD2
v_gene: TRBV7-8
j_gene: TRBJ2-2

CDR3nt: TGTGCTAGTGGTTCTAGGTCCGAGAACACTGAAGCTTTCTTT
CDR3aa: CASGSRSENTEAFF
abundance: NA
d_gene: NA
v_gene: TRBV12-5
j_gene: TRBJ1-1

CDR3nt: TGTGCCACCAGTGATCTACAACAGGGAGAGACCCAGTACTTC
CDR3aa: CATSDLQQGETQYF
abundance: many
d_gene: NA
v_gene: TRBV24-1
j_gene: TRBJ2-5

CDR3nt: TGTGCCAGCAGTTATAGACGAATGAACACTGAAGCTTTCTTT
CDR3aa: CASSYRRMNTEAFF
abundance: many
d_gene: NA
v_gene: TRBV6-5
j_gene: TRBJ1-1

CDR3nt: TGTGCCAGCAGCCCAAATCATGGGAATGAGCAGTTCTTC
CDR3aa: CASSPNHGNEQFF
abundance: few
d_gene: NA
v_gene: TRBV7-9
j_gene: TRBJ2-1

CDR3nt: TGTGCCAGCAGCTTCGGTCCGGACAGGGTGGGGTCCGGGGAGCTGTTTTTT
CDR3aa: CASSFGPDRVGSGELFF
abundance: few
d_gene: TRBD1
v_gene: TRBV11-3
j_gene: TRBJ2-2

CDR3nt: TGTGCCAGCAGCACGAGGGACCGGGGGATCTCTGGAAACACCATATATTTT
CDR3aa: CASSTRDRGISGNTIYF
abundance: few
d_gene: NA
v_gene: TRBV7-9
j_gene: TRBJ1-3

CDR3nt: TGTGCCAGCAGTTTTGGGACGTCCTATAATTCACCCCTCCACTTT
CDR3aa: CASSFGTSYNSPLHF
abundance: few
d_gene: NA
v_gene: TRBV12-3/TRBV12-4
j_gene: TRBJ1-6

CDR3nt: TGTGCCAGCAGCAACACAGGTCTGAACACCGGGGAGCTGTTTTTT
CDR3aa: CASSNTGLNTGELFF
abundance: NA
d_gene: NA
v_gene: TRBV7-9
j_gene: TRBJ2-2

CDR3nt: TGTGCCAGCAGGGGCACCGGGGAGCTGTTTTTT
CDR3aa: CASRGTGELFF
abundance: NA
d_gene: NA
v_gene: TRBV6-5
j_gene: TRBJ2-2

CDR3nt: TGTGCCAGCAGTCCTCGACTAGCCCAAGAGACCCAGTACTTC
CDR3aa: CASSPRLAQETQYF
abundance: few
d_gene: TRBD2
v_gene: TRBV27
j_gene: TRBJ2-5

CDR3nt: TGTGCCAGCAGTGAGGGTCCCACGGGGGCGGGCACAGATACGCAGTATTTT
CDR3aa: CASSEGPTGAGTDTQYF
abundance: few
d_gene: NA
v_gene: TRBV6-4
j_gene: TRBJ2-3

CDR3nt: TGTGCGAGCAGTTTCGATGGGCATCACACTGAAGCTTTCTTT
CDR3aa: CASSFDGHHTEAFF
abundance: NA
d_gene: NA
v_gene: TRBV27
j_gene: TRBJ1-1

CDR3nt: TGTGCCAGCAGTGAAATGCGAGCGGCCCCCCAAGAGACCCAGTACTTC
CDR3aa: CASSEMRAAPQETQYF
abundance: many
d_gene: NA
v_gene: TRBV2
j_gene: TRBJ2-5

CDR3nt: TGTGCCAGCAGCACTTTCGCTTCAGATACGCAGTATTTT
CDR3aa: CASSTFASDTQYF
abundance: NA
d_gene: NA
v_gene: TRBV27
j_gene: TRBJ2-3

CDR3nt: TGTGCCAGCAACCGTATGGGCACTGAAGCTTTCTTT
CDR3aa: CASNRMGTEAFF
abundance: few
d_gene: NA
v_gene: TRBV7-9
j_gene: TRBJ1-1

CDR3nt: TGTGCCAGCAGCCGATCGGTAGCGGGAGTCACCGGGGAGCTGTTTTTT
CDR3aa: CASSRSVAGVTGELFF
abundance: few
d_gene: TRBD2
v_gene: TRBV11-2
j_gene: TRBJ2-2